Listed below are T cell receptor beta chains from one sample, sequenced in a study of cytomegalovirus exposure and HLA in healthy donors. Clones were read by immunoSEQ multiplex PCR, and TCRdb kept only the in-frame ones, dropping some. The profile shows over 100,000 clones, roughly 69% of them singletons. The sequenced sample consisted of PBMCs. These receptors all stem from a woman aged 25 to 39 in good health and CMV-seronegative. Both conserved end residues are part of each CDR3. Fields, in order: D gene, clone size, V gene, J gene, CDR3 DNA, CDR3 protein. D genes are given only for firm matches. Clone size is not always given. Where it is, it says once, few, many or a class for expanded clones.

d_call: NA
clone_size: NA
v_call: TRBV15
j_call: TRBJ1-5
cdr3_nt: TGTGCCACCAGCAGGCGATCGAGCGGGCAGCCCCAGCATTTT
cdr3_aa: CATSRRSSGQPQHF

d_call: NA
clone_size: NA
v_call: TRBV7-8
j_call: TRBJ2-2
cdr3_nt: TGTGCCAGCAGCTTAGGGAGGGTAGGCTTGAACACCGGGGAGCTGTTTTTT
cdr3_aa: CASSLGRVGLNTGELFF

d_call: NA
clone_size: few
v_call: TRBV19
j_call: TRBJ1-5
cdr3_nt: TGTGCCAGTAGTGGGGGCTTGGGTCAGCCCCAGCATTTT
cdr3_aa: CASSGGLGQPQHF

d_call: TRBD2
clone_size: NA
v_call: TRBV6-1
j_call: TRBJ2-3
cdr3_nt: TGTGCCAGCATCGCGGGAGGGGGCACAGATACGCAGTATTTT
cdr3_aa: CASIAGGGTDTQYF

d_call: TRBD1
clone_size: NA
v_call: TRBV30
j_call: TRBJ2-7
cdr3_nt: TGTGCCTGGAGTAAACCACAGGGGAACGAGCAGTACTTC
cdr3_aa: CAWSKPQGNEQYF

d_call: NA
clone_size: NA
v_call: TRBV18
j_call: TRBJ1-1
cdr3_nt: TGTGCCAGCTCAGGACTTATGAACACTGAAGCTTTCTTT
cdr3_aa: CASSGLMNTEAFF

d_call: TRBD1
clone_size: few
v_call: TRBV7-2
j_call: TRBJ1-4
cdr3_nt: TGTGCCAGCAGCGCGCGGGCCCCCCCGGGACCAGGGGGTGAAAAACTGTTTTTT
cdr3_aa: CASSARAPPGPGGEKLFF

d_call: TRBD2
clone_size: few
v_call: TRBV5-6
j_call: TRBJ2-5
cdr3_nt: TGTGCCAGCAGCTTTAGCGGGGTACAAGAGACCCAGTACTTC
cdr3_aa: CASSFSGVQETQYF

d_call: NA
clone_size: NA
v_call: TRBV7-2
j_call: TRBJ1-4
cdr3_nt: TGTGCCAGCAGCGCCAGGGGATTAAGCGAAAAACTGTTTTTT
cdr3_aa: CASSARGLSEKLFF

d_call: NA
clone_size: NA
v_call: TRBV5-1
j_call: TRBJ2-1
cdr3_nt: TGCGCCAGCAGCTTGGGAGGGCGCGACAATGAGCAGTTCTTC
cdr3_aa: CASSLGGRDNEQFF

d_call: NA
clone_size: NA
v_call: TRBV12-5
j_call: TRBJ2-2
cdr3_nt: TGTGCTAGTGGTTTGGTATTACAGGGAGATACCGGGGAGCTGTTTTTT
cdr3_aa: CASGLVLQGDTGELFF

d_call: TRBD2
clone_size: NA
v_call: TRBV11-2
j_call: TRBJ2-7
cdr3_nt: TGTGCCAGCAGCTTAGGGACTAGCGGCTACGAGCAGTACTTC
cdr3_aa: CASSLGTSGYEQYF

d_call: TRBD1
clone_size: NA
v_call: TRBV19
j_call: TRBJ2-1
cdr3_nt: TGTGCCACCAGCAGGGGGTTATACAATGAGCAGTTCTTC
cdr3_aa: CATSRGLYNEQFF

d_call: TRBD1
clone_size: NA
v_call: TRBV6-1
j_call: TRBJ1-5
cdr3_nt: TGTGCCAGCAGTGTGGGGACAGGGCTTAATCAGCCCCAGCATTTT
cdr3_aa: CASSVGTGLNQPQHF

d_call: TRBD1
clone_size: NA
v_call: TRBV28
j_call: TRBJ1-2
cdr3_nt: TGTGCCAGCAGTTTTCTGGGACAGACATCGCGCTACACCTTC
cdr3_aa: CASSFLGQTSRYTF